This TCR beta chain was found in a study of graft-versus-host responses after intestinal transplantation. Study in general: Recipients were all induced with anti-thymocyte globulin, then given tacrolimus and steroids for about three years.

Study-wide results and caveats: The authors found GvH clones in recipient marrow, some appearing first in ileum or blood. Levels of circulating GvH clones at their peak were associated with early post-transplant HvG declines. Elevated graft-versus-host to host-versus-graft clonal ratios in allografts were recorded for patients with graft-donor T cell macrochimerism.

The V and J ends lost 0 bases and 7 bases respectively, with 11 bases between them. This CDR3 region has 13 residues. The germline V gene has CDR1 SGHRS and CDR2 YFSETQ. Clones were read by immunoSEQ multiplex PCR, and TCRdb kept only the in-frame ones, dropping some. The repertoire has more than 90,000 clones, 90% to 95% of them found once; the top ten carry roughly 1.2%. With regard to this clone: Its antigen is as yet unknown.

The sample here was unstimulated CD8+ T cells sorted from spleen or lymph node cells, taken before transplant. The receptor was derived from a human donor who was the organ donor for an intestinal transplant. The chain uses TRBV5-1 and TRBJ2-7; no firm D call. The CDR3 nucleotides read TGCGCCAGCAGCTTGGTTCCGGTTATGGAGCAGTACTTC. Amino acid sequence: CASSLVPVMEQYF. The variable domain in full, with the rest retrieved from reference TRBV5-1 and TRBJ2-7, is KAGVTQTPRYLIKTRGQQVTLSCSPISGHRSVSWYQQTPGQGLQFLFEYFSETQRNKGNFPGRFSGRQFSNSRSEMNVSTLELGDSALYLCASSLVPVMEQYFGPGTRLTVT.